This is a list of T cell receptor beta chains from one sample in a study of blood T cells in healthy people across ages. MiXCR, run by TCRdb on the 5' RACE reads, gives a single entry per CDR3 protein. The sample includes over 1,500,000 distinct CDR3 sequences, approximately 39% of them seen just once. The sample consisted of blood. The receptors originated from a human donor in good health. The CDR3 runs from the conserved cysteine through the conserved F or W. D genes are given only for firm matches. Not all rows give a size; the values are once, few, many and, for expanded clones, a class.

j_call v_call d_call clone_size cdr3_aa cdr3_nt
TRBJ2-5 TRBV4-2 TRBD2 few CASSGLAGPIGEQYF TGTGCCAGCAGCGGACTAGCGGGTCCTATTGGGGAGCAGTACTTC
TRBJ2-5 TRBV7-9 . once CASSCGGVAREQYF TGTGCCAGCAGCTGTGGAGGGGTGGCGAGGGAGCAGTACTTC
TRBJ1-6 TRBV20-1 TRBD1 . CSATGMTGGSFNSPLHF TGCAGTGCTACGGGGATGACAGGGGGCTCATTCAATTCACCCCTCCACTTT
TRBJ2-6 TRBV3-1 . . CASSRDMSSSGANVLTF TGTGCCAGCAGCCGGGACATGAGTTCTTCGGGGGCCAACGTCCTGACTTTC
TRBJ2-7 TRBV5-1 . . CASKRDGALDEQYF TGCGCCAGCAAACGGGACGGGGCTTTGGACGAGCAGTACTTC
TRBJ2-5 TRBV5-1 . once CASSSLGQSETQYF TGCGCCAGCAGCTCCCTTGGACAGTCAGAGACCCAGTACTTC
TRBJ1-4 TRBV6-5 . . CASSYGQNLNGTTEKLFF TGTGCCAGCAGTTACGGTCAGAATTTAAATGGGACAACTGAAAAACTGTTTTTT
TRBJ2-1 TRBV25-1 . . CASKGVGYNEQFF TGTGCCAGCAAAGGGGTCGGCTACAATGAGCAGTTCTTC
TRBJ2-5 TRBV11-1 . few CASSLMYSGETQYF TGTGCCAGCAGCCTCATGTATTCGGGAGAGACCCAGTACTTC
TRBJ2-5 TRBV20-1 TRBD1 few CSARRQGWARETQYF TGCAGTGCTAGGAGACAGGGTTGGGCTCGGGAGACCCAGTACTTC
TRBJ1-2 TRBV29-1 . few CSVLQGNYGYTF TGCAGCGTTTTACAGGGAAACTATGGCTACACCTTC
TRBJ2-3 TRBV29-1 . . CSVEETAVGRTDTQYF TGCAGCGTTGAAGAGACAGCGGTGGGGCGCACAGATACGCAGTATTTT
TRBJ1-5 TRBV28 . . CASSITGTQNQPQHF TGTGCCAGCAGTATAACCGGGACACAAAATCAGCCCCAGCATTTT
TRBJ2-5 TRBV28 TRBD1 . CASGGDRGETQYF TGTGCCAGCGGTGGGGACAGGGGTGAGACCCAGTACTTC
TRBJ2-7 TRBV4-3 . few CASSFRGQSSYEQYF TGCGCCAGCAGCTTCAGGGGCCAGAGCTCCTACGAGCAGTACTTC
TRBJ2-1 TRBV12-5 . . CASGSTRDTHNEQFF TGTGCTAGTGGATCTACCCGGGACACCCACAATGAGCAGTTCTTC
TRBJ2-1 TRBV20-1 . few CSARNRVLGDEQFF TGCAGTGCTAGAAACAGGGTGCTGGGAGATGAGCAGTTCTTC
TRBJ1-6 TRBV4-3 . . CASSQEQDNSPLHF TGCGCCAGCAGCCAAGAACAGGATAATTCACCCCTCCACTTT
TRBJ2-7 TRBV6-1 . few CASSGTAHSYEQYF TGTGCCAGCAGTGGGACAGCCCACTCCTACGAGCAGTACTTC